The 18 T cell receptor beta chains reported below all come from one sample, sequenced in a study of blood T cell repertoires in COVID-19. TCRdb keeps only in-frame clones here, not all; method: immunoSEQ multiplex PCR. The sample carries more than 250,000 clones, 90% recorded once. Sample: PBMCs or T cells enriched from blood (not recorded which). Source of these receptors: a woman aged 18 to 35 with acute COVID-19.

The chain uses TRBV6-2 or TRBV6-3 and TRBJ2-3; weak D call: TRBD2 (5 bases). Trimming removed 2 bases from V and 3 bases from J, with 12 bases in between. Germline values: CDR1 MNHEY, CDR2 SVGEGT. The CDR3 is 15 residues long. The CDR3 DNA follows: TGTGCCAGCAGTTACGAGGGAATCCGGACAGATACGCAGTATTTT. Translating gives CASSYEGIRTDTQYF.

The CDR3 DNA sequence: TGTGCCAGCAGACCTACAGGGAACTATGGCTACACCTTC. It is translated as CASRPTGNYGYTF. The chain has TRBV7-2 and TRBJ1-2; a weak D match, TRBD1 (6 bases). Trimming took off 6 bases at V and 2 bases at J, with 10 bases between the two ends. The CDR3 loop spans 13 amino acids. Germline V gene lookup returns CDR1 SGHTA and CDR2 FQGNSA.

CDR3 DNA: TGTGCCAGCAGCTTAGATGGCCACTATGGCTACACCTTC. It encodes CASSLDGHYGYTF. The J gene is TRBJ1-2, the V gene TRBV7-9; D not certain. V was shortened by 1 base and J by 3 bases, with 6 bases between the two germline ends. CDR1 SEHNR and CDR2 FQNEAQ come from the germline V gene (reference sequence). The CDR3 is 13 amino acids. The full variable domain, in which reference TRBV7-9 and TRBJ1-2 provide the parts outside the CDR3, is DTGVSQNPRHKITKRGQNVTFRCDPISEHNRLYWYRQTLGQGPEFLTYFQNEAQLEKSRLLSDRFSAERPKGSFSTLEIQRTEQGDSAMYLCASSLDGHYGYTFGSGTRLTVV.

The chain carries TRBV6-1 and TRBJ1-2; 9 bases map to TRBD1. The CDR3 covers 15 residues. V lost 2 bases, J lost 8 bases, and 9 bases stayed unmatched. Germline loops: CDR1 MNHNS, CDR2 SASEGT. For the CDR3, the DNA is TGTGCCAGCAGTGAATCGTACACAGGGGGCGAAGGCTACACCTTC. The encoded protein is CASSESYTGGEGYTF.

The chain combines TRBV6-1 with TRBJ2-7; D is uncertain. There are 13 residues in the CDR3. Germline CDR1 MNHNS, CDR2 SASEGT. Trimming took 2 bases from V and 6 from J, leaving 11 bases between them. The CDR3 reads CASSESETREQYF. For the CDR3, the DNA is TGTGCCAGCAGTGAATCTGAGACACGCGAGCAGTACTTC.

This clone was recorded a few times. V and J are TRBV29-1 and TRBJ2-7; 10 nucleotides agree with TRBD2. The germline V gene has CDR1 SQVTM and CDR2 ANQGSEA. CDR3 length: 13 amino acids. J gave up 3 bases and V 4 bases, and 3 bases lay outside the gene matches. CDR3 region: CSVGASGSYEQYF. The CDR3 nucleotides read TGCAGCGTTGGGGCTAGCGGGAGCTACGAGCAGTACTTC.

The J gene is TRBJ2-1, the V gene TRBV6-5, with D tentatively TRBD2 (5 bases). The CDR3 covers 14 residues. Germline V CDR1 and CDR2: MNHEY, SVGAGI. Trimming took off 8 bases at V and 4 bases at J, with 15 bases between the two ends. CDR3 protein: CASPRTGSYNEQFF. The CDR3 nucleotides are TGTGCCAGCCCGCGAACGGGGTCGTACAATGAGCAGTTCTTC.

This clone was recorded once. The chain is built from TRBV19 and TRBJ1-6; no clear D gene. Trimming stripped 10 bases from V and 0 bases from J, with 13 bases between. CDR1 LNHDA and CDR2 SQIVND come from the germline V gene (reference sequence). The CDR3 consists of 15 residues. This chain's CDR3 is CAISDGSSYNSPLHF. As DNA, the CDR3 is TGTGCCATCTCGGACGGGAGCTCCTATAATTCACCCCTCCACTTT.

This clone appeared many times. The chain recombines TRBV6-2 or TRBV6-3 with TRBJ2-6; a possible D gene is TRBD1 (6 bases). This CDR3 is 16 amino acids long. V was pared by 0 bases and J by 0 bases, with 6 bases between. The germline V gene encodes CDR1 MNHEY and CDR2 SVGEGT. The DNA of the CDR3 is TGTGCCAGCAGTTACTCAGGGGGCTCTGGGGCCAACGTCCTGACTTTC. As protein: CASSYSGGSGANVLTF.

This clone was detected only once. The genes are TRBV6-5 and TRBJ1-4; D ambiguous. The germline V and J ends were trimmed by 7 bases and 4 bases, with 10 bases remaining between them. The CDR3 has 13 amino acids. Germline V gene sequence: CDR1 MNHEY, CDR2 SVGAGI. CDR3 nucleotide sequence: TGTGCCAGCACGTCGGGATTTAATGAAAAACTGTTTTTT. Amino acid sequence: CASTSGFNEKLFF.

The rearrangement uses TRBV18 and TRBJ2-7; D is perhaps TRBD2 (6 bases). This CDR3 is built from 14 residues. Trimming shortened V by 3 bases and J by 7 bases, and 16 bases separated the two germline ends. The germline gives CDR1 KGHSH, CDR2 LQKENI. The CDR3, as DNA: TGTGCCAGCTCACCCGGAGGGGTGCCGGAGGAGCAGTACTTC. Translation gives CASSPGGVPEEQYF.

The chain is built from TRBV27 and TRBJ1-2; 7 bases are shared with TRBD1. With V trimmed by 4 bases and J by 8 bases, 10 bases remained unmatched. CDR1 MNHEY and CDR2 SMNVEV come from the germline V gene (reference sequence). The CDR3 consists of 14 residues. The CDR3 nucleotides are TGTGCCAGCAGTTCCCGGGACAGTTTTTGGGGCTACACCTTC. Protein sequence: CASSSRDSFWGYTF.

The chain carries TRBV4-2 and TRBJ2-3; a possible D gene is TRBD1 (7 bases). V lost 1 base to trimming and J lost 6 bases, with 14 bases between them. This CDR3 is 15 amino acids long. Germline V gene data show CDR1 as LGHNA and CDR2 as YNFKEQ. The CDR3 spells CASSQGAGGSDTQYF. CDR3 DNA sequence: TGTGCCAGCAGCCAAGGCGCAGGGGGGTCGGATACGCAGTATTTT.

J is TRBJ2-1 and V is TRBV10-3; D uncertain. V lost 3 bases and J 0 bases, leaving 6 bases between the germline ends. CDR3 size: 14 residues. Germline V gene sequence: CDR1 ENHRY, CDR2 SYGVKD. The CDR3 is CAISDSSSYNEQFF. The CDR3 region has the DNA TGTGCCATCAGTGACTCCAGCTCCTACAATGAGCAGTTCTTC.

The chain uses TRBV18 and TRBJ1-1; D gene ambiguous. Trimming stripped 0 bases from V and 1 base from J, with 9 bases between. Germline-derived CDR1 and CDR2 are KGHSH and LQKENI. CDR3 length equals 15 residues. DNA of the CDR3: TGTGCCAGCTCACCACCGCCAGGTAGGAACACTGAAGCTTTCTTT. This encodes CASSPPPGRNTEAFF.

The gene calls are TRBV27 and TRBJ2-1, with 7 bases fitting TRBD2. The CDR3 has 14 amino acids. With 3 bases clipped from V and 8 bases from J, the junction kept 7 bases outside the gene matches. In germline, CDR1 is MNHEY, CDR2 SMNVEV (reference sequence). CDR3 in DNA: TGTGCCAGCAGTTTTCAGGTAGCGGGCCATGAGCAGTTCTTC. This codes for CASSFQVAGHEQFF.

The V gene is TRBV5-1, the J gene TRBJ2-1, with TRBD2 identical over 8 bases. V lost 5 bases to trimming and J lost 5 bases; unmatched junction nucleotides: 6. The CDR3 extends over 14 amino acids. Germline CDR1 is SGHRS and CDR2 is YFSETQ. This chain's CDR3 is CASSRKLADNEQFF. The CDR3 region has the DNA TGCGCCAGCAGTCGGAAACTAGCGGACAATGAGCAGTTCTTC.

V usage is TRBV5-1 and J usage is TRBJ2-1, with 8 bases identical to TRBD2. The CDR3 extends over 15 amino acids. The V segment lost 4 bases and the J segment 4 bases; nucleotides outside the gene matches: 7. Germline V CDR1 and CDR2: SGHRS, YFSETQ. CDR3 DNA sequence: TGCGCCAGCAGCACAGCCGGGACTAGTTACAATGAGCAGTTCTTC. Translated: CASSTAGTSYNEQFF.